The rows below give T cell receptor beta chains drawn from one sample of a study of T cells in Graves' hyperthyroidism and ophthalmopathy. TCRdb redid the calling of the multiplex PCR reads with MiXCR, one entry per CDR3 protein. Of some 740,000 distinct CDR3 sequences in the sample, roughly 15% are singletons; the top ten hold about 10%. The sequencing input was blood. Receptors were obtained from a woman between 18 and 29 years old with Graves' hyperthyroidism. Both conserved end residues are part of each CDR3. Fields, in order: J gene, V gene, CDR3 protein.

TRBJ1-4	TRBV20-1	CSAGEGEKLFF
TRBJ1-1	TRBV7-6	CASSFSTRDRDTEAFF
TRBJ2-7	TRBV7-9	CASSGDGTGWGASGEQYF
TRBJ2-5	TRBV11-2	CASSFRVAPETQYF
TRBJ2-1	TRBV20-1	CSAQPTSGRVYSAATEQFF
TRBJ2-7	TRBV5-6	CASSFYGPIIEQYF
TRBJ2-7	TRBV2	CASSEGDQSREQYF
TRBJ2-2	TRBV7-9	CASSYYEPGELFF
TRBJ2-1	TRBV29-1	CSVELAGGLYNEQFF
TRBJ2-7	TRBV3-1	CASSHLPYEQYF
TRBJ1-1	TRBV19	CASSERTLMNTEAFF